This TCR beta chain was retrieved from a study of cytomegalovirus exposure and HLA in healthy donors. Findings and limits, study-wide: The classifier reportedly diagnosed cytomegalovirus status with high sensitivity and specificity.

Primers: 60 Vbeta forward and 13 Jbeta reverse. Only in-frame clones appear in the TCRdb table, and some are missing; sequencing was by immunoSEQ multiplex PCR. This table has tens of thousands of clones, approximately 80% appearing once. Details on this clone: Its antigen remains unknown.

Germline V lookup: CDR1 SGHRS, CDR2 YFSETQ. There are 17 residues in the CDR3. V dropped 4 bases and J dropped 1; count of bases not matched to a gene: 5. The receptor was derived from a woman aged 35 to 49 in good health and CMV-seropositive. The chain has TRBV5-1 and TRBJ2-3; 14 positions match TRBD2. Sequencing input: PBMCs. CDR3 sequence: CASSPGLAGARTDTQYF. As DNA, the CDR3 is TGCGCCAGCAGCCCGGGACTAGCGGGGGCCCGCACAGATACGCAGTATTTT.